What follows is one T cell receptor (beta chain) and its context. This clonotype was seen once. The antigen this receptor binds is unknown. No qualities accompany the bases; no much larger clone lies one base away. One read is thin evidence. The source of the sample is a study of CD8 T cells in ankylosing spondylitis (dated by TCRdb to about 2017). General notes on the study: T cell receptor beta repertoires were profiled in healthy donors and ankylosing spondylitis patients so that disease-linked TCR variants could be found. The full study cohort comprised around 25 ankylosing spondylitis patients and around 100 healthy donors. Peripheral blood samples were taken, and synovial fluid was additionally collected from ankylosing spondylitis patients.

Relative to germline, V is 5 bases shorter and J is 0 bases shorter, with 14 bases between their ends. Looking up the germline V gene yields CDR1 SGHTA and CDR2 FQGTGA. Inclusive of the bounding cysteine and phenylalanine, the CDR3 is 15 residues long. Solely the CDR3 DNA is kept, with 45 bases framed from the first base. Overall results and qualifications from the work: The disease-linked clones showed a CD8+ phenotype and occurred at relatively low frequencies in peripheral blood. Blood from ankylosing spondylitis patients appeared to be characterized by a TCR beta motif composed of 7 to 9 highly homologous amino acid variants. The disease-linked clones were reported as significantly enriched in matched synovial fluid samples from ankylosing spondylitis patients. Some of the motif variants had been reported before in the synovial fluid and blood of reactive arthritis patients, a finding that suggests common disease-initiation mechanisms.

These reads were obtained on an Illumina MiSeq. Quantitative 5'-RACE with molecular barcodes was the method used to prepare the TCR beta libraries. Concerning the study's data processing: To identify disease-linked TCR variants, a new computational method was used, one built on a probabilistic model of VDJ rearrangement. Clones were called with MiXCR by TCRdb after fastp trimmed the public reads at Q25, and only in-frame beta chains were retained. Each entry merges the rows of one CDR3 protein and shows their most common DNA and genes. V and J calls and clone size were set by TCRdb, not the authors. The sample table contains roughly 40,000 distinct CDR3 sequences; only one count was recorded for 16% of them. Over 45% of the sample comes from the top ten.

The receptor chain draws on TRBV7-3 and TRBJ2-7; no confident D gene assignment can be made. This sequence originates from a male donor with ankylosing spondylitis or in good health (not recorded which). The sequencing sample was made of blood. The CDR3 region reads CASSPMAVTSYEQYF. DNA sequence: TGTGCCAGCAGCCCGATGGCGGTTACCTCCTACGAGCAGTACTTC.